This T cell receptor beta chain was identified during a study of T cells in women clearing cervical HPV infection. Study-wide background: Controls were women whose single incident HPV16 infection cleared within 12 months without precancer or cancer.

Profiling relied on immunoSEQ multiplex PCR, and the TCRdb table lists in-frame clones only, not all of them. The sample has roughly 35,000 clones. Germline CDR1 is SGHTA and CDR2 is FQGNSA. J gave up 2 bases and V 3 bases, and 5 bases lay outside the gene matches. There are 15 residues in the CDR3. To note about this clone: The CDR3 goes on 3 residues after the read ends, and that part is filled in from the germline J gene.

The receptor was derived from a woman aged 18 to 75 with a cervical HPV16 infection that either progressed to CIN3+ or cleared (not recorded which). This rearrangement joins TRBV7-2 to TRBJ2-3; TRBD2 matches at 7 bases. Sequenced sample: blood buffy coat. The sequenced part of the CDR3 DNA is TGTGCCAGCAGCTTTCGGACTAGAATCACAGATACG. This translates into CASSFRTRITDT. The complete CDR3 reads CASSFRTRITDTQYF.